The present T cell receptor (beta chain) was sequenced within a study of Tregs in tolerant kidney transplant recipients (dated by TCRdb to between 2019 and 2020). About the full investigation: Transplants used related donors with nonmyeloablative bone marrow transplantation; mixed chimerism was transient in the human trials. TCRbeta sequencing was used in the study to identify donor-specific regulatory T cells before combined kidney and bone marrow transplantation, and the identified cells were then tracked after transplant. General findings and caveats noted by the study authors: Expanding Tregs with activated donor B cells appeared to identify the most biologically relevant and donor-specific TCRbeta repertoire. Because only a small number of patients were included, the study had limitations, and the results will need to be validated in larger populations as well as under other immunosuppression protocols. Biological reproducibility was not directly assessed, although technical replication error appeared to be minimal. For some patients the PCR primers changed over time, which made it impossible to compare the samples from those patients at the nucleotide level. Donor-specific Treg expansion was found to exceed global Treg expansion in tolerant patients, suggesting antigen-driven rather than nonspecific expansion.

The time point label corresponds to: blood sample drawn before combined kidney and bone marrow transplant. Unstimulated Tregs (CD4+CD25+CD127-), CD4+ non-Tregs (CD4+CD25-), CD4 and CD8 cells were FACS-sorted from thawed PBMCs. Patients were several combined kidney and bone marrow transplant recipients from the ITN036ST trial, and only these trial subjects had samples available. Healthy control blood was separated into PBMCs by Ficoll density gradient and cryopreserved, and patient PBMCs were collected both before and after transplant. For CDR1 and CDR2, the germline V gene lists SGHTA and FQGNSA. The V end loses 4 bases and the J end loses 14 bases, and a stretch of 20 bases separates them. The CDR3 measures 13 amino acids from cysteine to phenylalanine. Here the CDR3 DNA is all that survives: 39 bases in frame from base 1. For TCRbeta CDR3 sequencing, genomic DNA was extracted from sorted cells using the QIAGEN DNeasy Blood and Tissue Kit. High-throughput TCRbeta CDR3 sequencing, including PCR amplification with bias correction and internal controls, was performed commercially through immunoSEQ. On the authors' methods: Unique productive TCRbeta sequences were defined by CDR3 nucleotide sequence where primers matched, otherwise by CDR3 amino acid sequence with Vbeta and Jbeta genes. To correct sorting error, sequences shared between sorted populations at a frequency ratio of 2:1 or less were removed; the rest were assigned to the higher population. Donor-reactive sequences were defined as at least 5-fold expanded in CFSE-low cells versus unstimulated cells, with frequency of at least 0.01% in CFSE-low cells. Jensen-Shannon divergence, calculated on the top 100 TCRbeta sequences ranked by frequency, was used to quantify repertoire divergence. When a sample had multiple sequencing runs, each run was corrected for sorting error separately and the runs were then pooled. As stored in TCRdb, this immuneACCESS dataset retains in-frame rearrangements with V and J assigned. A fraction of the clones does not appear; measured against another copy, unresolved V genes explain less than half of the discrepancy, and the remainder lacks a known reason. V, J and clone size reflect that table, while D and trimming were determined from the DNA. The sample contains 85,000 to 100,000 clones, roughly 93% of them found a single time. The biggest ten clones account for approximately 0.48% of the sample.

With respect to this clone: This receptor's antigen is unknown. Base quality data are lacking; no much larger clone is found one base away.

The TCR sequence derives from a human donor who received a combined kidney and bone marrow transplant. In this chain, TRBV7-2 is recombined with TRBJ1-1; perhaps TRBD1 is the D gene, with 6 bases matching. This specimen consisted of CD4+ T cells from blood, obtained before the transplant. The sequenced DNA: TGTGCCAGCAGCTCAACAGGGCCTCCGATGGAATTCTTT. It is translated as CASSSTGPPMEFF. The entire variable domain, with the stretches around the CDR3 drawn from the reference TRBV7-2 and TRBJ1-1 proteins, is GAGVSQSPSNKVTEKGKDVELRCDPISGHTALYWYRQSLGQGLEFLIYFQGNSAPDKSGLPSDRFSAERTGGSVSTLTIQRTQQEDSAVYLCASSSTGPPMEFFGQGTRLTVV.